A selection of T cell receptor beta chains follows, all from one sample in a study of spatial heterogeneity in lung cancer. A single record per CDR3 protein comes from TCRdb applying MiXCR to the 5' RACE reads. The data show a few thousand distinct CDR3 sequences, over 6.5% seen once. The sample was normal lung tissue next to the tumor, taken at surgery. These receptors came from a male donor with early-stage non-small cell lung cancer. The CDR3 runs from the conserved cysteine through the conserved F or W. Fields, in order: clone size, V gene, J gene, D gene, CDR3 DNA, CDR3 protein. The D gene is left open where the match is weak. Part of the rows lack a size; the others show once, few, many or a class for expanded clones.

many,TRBV15,TRBJ2-7,.,TGTGCCACCAGCAGGGGCGGGGGCCCTTATACCTACGAGCAGTACTTC,CATSRGGGPYTYEQYF
medium-sized,TRBV6-5,TRBJ2-3,TRBD1,TGTGCCAGCAGTTACTCGAAGCCGGGACAGGGGTCAGATACGCAGTATTTT,CASSYSKPGQGSDTQYF
medium-sized,TRBV7-9,TRBJ2-3,TRBD2,TGTGCCAGCAGCTCGAGACTAGCGGGAGTAACAGATACGCAGTATTTT,CASSSRLAGVTDTQYF
many,TRBV29-1,TRBJ2-3,.,TGCAGCGTTGGGGATTTCACAGATACGCAGTATTTT,CSVGDFTDTQYF
medium-sized,TRBV29-1,TRBJ2-5,.,TGCAGCGCCGTCGGTCTAGAGGGAGAGACCCAGTACTTC,CSAVGLEGETQYF
medium-sized,TRBV6-5,TRBJ2-2,TRBD2,TGTGCCAGCAGTTACACCGGGACTAGCGGGTACACCGGGGAGCTGTTTTTT,CASSYTGTSGYTGELFF
.,TRBV18,TRBJ2-7,.,TGTGCCAGCTCACCCGGTCCGGGCCCCGAGAGTGGCGAGCAGTACTTC,CASSPGPGPESGEQYF
many,TRBV7-2,TRBJ2-1,.,TGTGCCAGCAGCTTTACGTGGGGGTTTCACAATGAGCAGTTCTTC,CASSFTWGFHNEQFF
many,TRBV11-2,TRBJ2-1,TRBD2,TGTGCCAGCAGCCTCTACTCTAGCGGGAGGGCCTTAAATGAGCAGTTCTTC,CASSLYSSGRALNEQFF
medium-sized,TRBV6-1,TRBJ2-5,TRBD1,TGTGTTAGCCACAGGGGCTCTGGGGAGACCCAGTACTTC,CVSHRGSGETQYF
few,TRBV7-9,TRBJ1-5,.,TGTGCCAGCAGCGGAGGGACACAGAATCTATATAGCAATCAGCCCCAGCATTTT,CASSGGTQNLYSNQPQHF
medium-sized,TRBV10-3,TRBJ2-3,TRBD2,TGTGCCATCAGTGAAGCAACTAGCGCGCAGTATTTT,CAISEATSAQYF
medium-sized,TRBV7-6,TRBJ2-7,.,TGTGCCAGCAGCTTACTTTTCGGGGCCTACGAGCAGTACTTC,CASSLLFGAYEQYF
medium-sized,TRBV5-1,TRBJ2-2,.,TGCGCCAGCAGCTCGACTCAGGGATCCACCGGGGAGCTGTTTTTT,CASSSTQGSTGELFF
many,TRBV30,TRBJ1-4,.,TGTGCCTGGAGTGTACGGGGGACGGGTAATGAAAAACTGTTTTTT,CAWSVRGTGNEKLFF
.,TRBV7-9,TRBJ2-3,.,TGTGCCAGCAGCGCAGGGATTTTAGATACGCAGTATTTT,CASSAGILDTQYF
many,TRBV7-2,TRBJ2-4,TRBD1,TGTGCCAGCACCCGCCGGGACAGGGGGGAAAACATTCAGTACTTC,CASTRRDRGENIQYF